This T cell receptor (beta chain) came from a study of cytomegalovirus exposure and HLA in healthy donors. The study, taken as a whole, reports: The study listed 150 to 200 cytomegalovirus-associated TCR beta chains. In a later analysis, compared with equally common non-associated chains, HLA-associated beta chains were more expanded. Several V segments, TRBV6-2 and TRBV6-3 among them, could not be told apart and were dropped. High specificity and sensitivity for cytomegalovirus status were reported for the classifier.

This CDR3 is 20 amino acids long. Germline V gene lookup returns CDR1 SGHTA and CDR2 FQGTGA. The trim removed 2 bases at V and 3 bases at J, leaving 11 bases unmatched. The study ran its PCR with 60 Vbeta and 13 Jbeta primers. Repertoires were generated with immunoSEQ multiplex PCR, while TCRdb's copy carries only in-frame clones and drops some. The data show around 170,000 clones, around 78% seen once. A remark on this clone: As yet, its antigen is unknown.

The chain uses TRBV7-3 and TRBJ2-2, with 14 bases fitting TRBD2. This sequence was found in a woman between 45 and 60 years old in good health and CMV-seropositive. The sequencing sample was made of PBMCs. The CDR3 sequence is CASSLPYGTSGSRDTGELFF. The CDR3 nucleotides are TGTGCCAGCAGCTTACCCTACGGGACTAGCGGGAGCAGGGACACCGGGGAGCTGTTTTTT.